This T cell receptor (beta chain) is drawn from a study of CD8 T cells in ankylosing spondylitis. Study-level results: Matched ankylosing spondylitis synovial fluid reportedly showed significant enrichment of disease-linked clones. What appeared characteristic of ankylosing spondylitis blood was a TCR beta motif of under 10 highly homologous variants.

The CDR3 is made up of 14 amino acids. CDR1 is SGDLS, CDR2 YYNGEE, per germline. V lost 3 bases and J 6 bases, leaving 13 bases between the germline ends. Quantitative 5'-RACE with molecular barcodes was used to make the TCR beta libraries. TCRdb ran MiXCR on the 5' RACE reads and lists one entry per CDR3 protein. The sample consists of 7,000 to 8,500 distinct CDR3 sequences, around 8.2% of them appearing once. Notes on this clonotype: Its antigen is still unknown.

This receptor was taken from a male donor with ankylosing spondylitis or in good health (not recorded which). Sequences were obtained from blood, either unsorted or a sorted T cell fraction (not recorded which). V usage is TRBV9 and J usage is TRBJ2-1; perhaps TRBD2 as D (6 bases). The DNA for the CDR3 is TGTGCCAGCAGCGGGGGACTCTCTGGCAATGAGCAGTTCTTC. Residues: CASSGGLSGNEQFF.